These T cell receptor beta chains were read from a single sample in a study of OX40 agonist ivuxolimab in advanced cancers. The data were produced by immunoSEQ multiplex PCR, yet TCRdb's version contains in-frame clones alone and is incomplete. This table holds about 69,000 clones, approximately 89% found once. The material sequenced was CD4+ or CD8+ T cells sorted from blood, taken in a trial of the OX40 agonist ivuxolimab. The origin of the receptors is an adult with an advanced solid tumor such as melanoma, head and neck, liver or kidney cancer. The CDR3 runs from the conserved cysteine through the conserved F or W. The D gene is left open where the match is weak.

j_call d_call v_call cdr3_aa
TRBJ1-1 TRBD1 TRBV29-1 CSVVPGQGGTEAFF
TRBJ2-1 - TRBV7-9 CASSSSTATYNEQFF
TRBJ2-2 TRBD1 TRBV29-1 CSAARTGNTGELFF
TRBJ2-3 - TRBV2 CASRKGERYSDTQYF
TRBJ2-1 - TRBV7-9 CASSPTRSSYNEQFF
TRBJ2-5 TRBD1 TRBV2 CASTLDRGGRETQYF
TRBJ1-5 TRBD1 TRBV29-1 CSVIGQGGQPQHF
TRBJ1-5 - TRBV28 CASSLIWGASSNQPQHF
TRBJ1-1 TRBD1 TRBV6-6 CASRGVQGANTEAFF
TRBJ2-7 - TRBV28 CASSFSQGRYEQYF
TRBJ1-3 TRBD1 TRBV28 CASFRTLGQSSGNTIYF
TRBJ1-2 - TRBV30 CAWSVAGLALDGYTF
TRBJ1-4 - TRBV6-5 CASSYDETAAEKLFF
TRBJ1-2 TRBD1 TRBV27 CASSPGQRSNYGYTF
TRBJ2-3 - TRBV10-1 CASSEGTPGTQYF
TRBJ1-5 - TRBV29-1 CSVVRAVGNQPQHF
TRBJ2-6 TRBD2 TRBV27 CASSKRLAGGAGANVLTF
TRBJ1-1 TRBD1 TRBV19 CASSATGTGGGSEAFF
TRBJ2-1 - TRBV20-1 CSARDNEQFF
TRBJ1-3 - TRBV6-6 CASSYSSQTGNTIYF
TRBJ2-3 - TRBV2 CASSGPDTQYF
TRBJ1-5 TRBD1 TRBV6-1 CASSGTGGIGQPQHF
TRBJ2-5 - TRBV2 CASRTALLETQYF
TRBJ1-2 - TRBV18 CASSPVGASNYGYTF